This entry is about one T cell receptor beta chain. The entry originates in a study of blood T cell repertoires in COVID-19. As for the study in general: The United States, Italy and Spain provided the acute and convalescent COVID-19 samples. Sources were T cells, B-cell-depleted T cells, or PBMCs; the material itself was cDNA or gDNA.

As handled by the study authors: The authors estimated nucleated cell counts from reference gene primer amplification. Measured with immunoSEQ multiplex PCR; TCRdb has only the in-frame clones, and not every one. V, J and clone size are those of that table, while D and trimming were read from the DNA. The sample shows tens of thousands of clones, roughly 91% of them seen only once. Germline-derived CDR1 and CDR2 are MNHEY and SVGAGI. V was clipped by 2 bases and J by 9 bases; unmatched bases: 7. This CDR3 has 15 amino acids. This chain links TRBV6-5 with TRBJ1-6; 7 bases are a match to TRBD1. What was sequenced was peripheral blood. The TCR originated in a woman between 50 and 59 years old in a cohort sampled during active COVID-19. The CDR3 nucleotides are TGTGCCAGCAGTTACAAGGGGGCAGGGGCTTCACCCCTCCACTTT. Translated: CASSYKGAGASPLHF.